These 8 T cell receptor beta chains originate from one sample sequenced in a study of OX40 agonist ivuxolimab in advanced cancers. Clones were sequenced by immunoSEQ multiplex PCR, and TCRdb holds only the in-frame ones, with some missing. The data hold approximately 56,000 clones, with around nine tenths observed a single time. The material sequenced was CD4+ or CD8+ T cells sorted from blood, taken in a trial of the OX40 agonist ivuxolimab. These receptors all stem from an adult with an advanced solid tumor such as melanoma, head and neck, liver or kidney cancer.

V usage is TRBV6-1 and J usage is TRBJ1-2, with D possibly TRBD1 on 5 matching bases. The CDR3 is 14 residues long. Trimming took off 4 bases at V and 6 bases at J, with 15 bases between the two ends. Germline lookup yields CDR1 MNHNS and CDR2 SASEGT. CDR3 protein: CASSGGVSRDGYTF. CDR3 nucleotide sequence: TGTGCCAGCAGTGGGGGGGTTAGTAGAGATGGCTACACCTTC.

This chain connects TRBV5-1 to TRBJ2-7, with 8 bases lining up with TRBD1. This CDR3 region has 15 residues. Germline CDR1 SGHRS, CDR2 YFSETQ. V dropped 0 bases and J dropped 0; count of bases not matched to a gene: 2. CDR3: CASSLGQGSSYEQYF. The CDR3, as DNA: TGCGCCAGCAGCTTGGGACAGGGGAGCTCCTACGAGCAGTACTTC.

The CDR3 spells CASSTEQETQYF. For the CDR3, the DNA is TGTGCCAGCAGCACGGAGCAAGAGACCCAGTACTTC. The chain combines TRBV7-9 with TRBJ2-5; no definite D call. V gave up 5 bases and J gave up 2 bases, with 6 bases separating them. Germline V gene sequence: CDR1 SEHNR, CDR2 FQNEAQ (reference sequence). The CDR3 extends over 12 amino acids. Full variable domain (missing parts from reference TRBV7-9 and TRBJ2-5): DTGVSQNPRHKITKRGQNVTFRCDPISEHNRLYWYRQTLGQGPEFLTYFQNEAQLEKSRLLSDRFSAERPKGSFSTLEIQRTEQGDSAMYLCASSTEQETQYFGPGTRLLVL.

The CDR3 sequence is CASSLSSSSYEQYF. The CDR3 nucleotides read TGCGCCAGCAGCTTGTCGTCTTCCTCCTACGAGCAGTACTTC. The chain is built from TRBV5-1 and TRBJ2-7; D not resolved. CDR1 is SGHRS, CDR2 YFSETQ, per germline. V was clipped by 1 base and J by 0 bases, with 8 bases between them. This CDR3 comprises 14 residues. Together with reference TRBV5-1 and TRBJ2-7, the CDR3 gives the full variable domain: KAGVTQTPRYLIKTRGQQVTLSCSPISGHRSVSWYQQTPGQGLQFLFEYFSETQRNKGNFPGRFSGRQFSNSRSEMNVSTLELGDSALYLCASSLSSSSYEQYFGPGTRLTVT.

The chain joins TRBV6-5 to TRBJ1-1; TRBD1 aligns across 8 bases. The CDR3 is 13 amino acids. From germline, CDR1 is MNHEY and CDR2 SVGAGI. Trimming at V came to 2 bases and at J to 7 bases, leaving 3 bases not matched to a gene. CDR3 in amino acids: CASSYEQGGEAFF. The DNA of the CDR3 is TGTGCCAGCAGTTACGAACAGGGGGGTGAAGCTTTCTTT.

The CDR3 sequence is CAWSGKNILATNEKLFF. The CDR3 bases are TGTGCCTGGAGTGGTAAGAACATCCTAGCAACTAATGAAAAACTGTTTTTT. The gene calls are TRBV30 and TRBJ1-4; D gene ambiguous. Germline CDR1 reads GTSNPN; CDR2 reads SVGIG (reference sequence). The V end was cut by 1 base, the J end by 0 bases, with 15 bases between. This CDR3 has 17 residues.

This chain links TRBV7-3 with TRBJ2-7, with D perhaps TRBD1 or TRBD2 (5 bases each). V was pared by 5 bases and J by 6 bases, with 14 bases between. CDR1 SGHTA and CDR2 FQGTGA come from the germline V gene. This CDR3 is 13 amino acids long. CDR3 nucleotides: TGTGCCAGCAGCCCCCTTGTGGGGACCGAGCAGTACTTC. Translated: CASSPLVGTEQYF. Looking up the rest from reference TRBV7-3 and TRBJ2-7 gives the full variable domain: GAGVSQTPSNKVTEKGKYVELRCDPISGHTALYWYRQSLGQGPEFLIYFQGTGAADDSGLPNDRFFAVRPEGSVSTLKIQRTERGDSAVYLCASSPLVGTEQYFGPGTRLTVT.

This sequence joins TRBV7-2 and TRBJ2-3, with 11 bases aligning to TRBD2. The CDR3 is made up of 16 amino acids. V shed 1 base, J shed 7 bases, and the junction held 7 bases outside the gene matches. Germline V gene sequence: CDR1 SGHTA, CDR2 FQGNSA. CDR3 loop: CASSLERLAGSNTQYF. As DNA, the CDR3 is TGTGCCAGCAGCTTAGAAAGACTAGCGGGGTCAAATACGCAGTATTTT.